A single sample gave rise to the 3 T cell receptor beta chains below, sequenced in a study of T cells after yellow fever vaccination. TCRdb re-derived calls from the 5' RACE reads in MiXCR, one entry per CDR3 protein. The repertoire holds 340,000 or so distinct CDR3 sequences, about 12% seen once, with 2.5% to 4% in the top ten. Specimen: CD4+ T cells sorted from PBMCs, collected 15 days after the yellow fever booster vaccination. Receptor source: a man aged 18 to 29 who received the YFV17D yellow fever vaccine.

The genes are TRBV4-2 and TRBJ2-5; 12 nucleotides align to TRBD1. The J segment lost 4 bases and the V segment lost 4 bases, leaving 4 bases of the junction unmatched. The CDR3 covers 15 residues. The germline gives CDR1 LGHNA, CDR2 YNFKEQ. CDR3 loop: CASSRDRGRPETQYF. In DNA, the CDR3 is TGTGCCAGCAGCCGGGACAGGGGGCGCCCAGAGACCCAGTACTTC.

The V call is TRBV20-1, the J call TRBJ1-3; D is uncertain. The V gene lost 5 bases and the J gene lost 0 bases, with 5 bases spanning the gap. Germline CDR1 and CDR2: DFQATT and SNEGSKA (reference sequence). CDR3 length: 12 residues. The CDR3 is CSASYSGNTIYF. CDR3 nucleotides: TGCAGTGCTTCCTACTCTGGAAACACCATATATTTT.

The CDR3 protein is CASSLGTSGGAGNEQFF. The DNA of the CDR3 is TGCGCCAGCAGCCTTGGGACTAGCGGGGGGGCAGGCAATGAGCAGTTCTTC. The J gene is TRBJ2-1, the V gene TRBV10-1; 16 bases map to TRBD2. In germline, CDR1 is WNHNN, CDR2 SYGVQD (reference sequence). This CDR3 is built from 17 residues. V lost 6 bases to trimming and J lost 6 bases; unmatched junction nucleotides: 8.